The 24 T cell receptor beta chains below were found in one sample sequenced in a study of shared clonotypes between healthy human individuals (dated by TCRdb to the early 2020s). CD8 naive samples consisted of CD45RO-negative cells that were positively selected for CCR7, yielding a CD45RA+CCR7+ population without TemRA cells. Receptor libraries were prepared by the immunoSEQ multiplex PCR assay. TCRdb holds this immuneACCESS table with in-frame rearrangements only. Some clones are missing; in checked studies, unresolved V genes explain under half, and the rest has no known cause. Across this sample there are hundreds of thousands of clones, with 95% to 96% seen only once. 0.1% to 0.11% of the sample lies in the top ten. The sequencing input was naive CD8+ T cells sorted from blood. What this sample's cell subset or site label stands for: CD45RA+CCR7+. All receptors come from a woman under 40 in good health.

The chain joins TRBV7-8 to TRBJ1-2; possibly TRBD1 for D (5 bases). Germline-derived CDR1 and CDR2 are SGHVS and FQNEAQ. The CDR3 has 11 amino acids. Trimming pared 5 bases from V and 13 bases from J, leaving 14 bases between. Written as DNA, the CDR3 is TGTGCCAGCAGCCAAGGTCAGGGAAGCACCTTC. This sequence encodes CASSQGQGSTF.

As DNA, the CDR3 is TGTGCCAGCACTCACCCCCCTGGTTCCGTGGACACTGAAGCTTTCTTT. Protein: CASTHPPGSVDTEAFF. V is TRBV28 and J is TRBJ1-1; D call uncertain. V was shortened by 7 bases and J by 3 bases, with 21 bases between the two germline ends. This CDR3 is 16 amino acids long. Germline CDR1 and CDR2: MDHEN and SYDVKM. Looking up the rest from reference TRBV28 and TRBJ1-1 gives the full variable domain: DVKVTQSSRYLVKRTGEKVFLECVQDMDHENMFWYRQDPGLGLRLIYFSYDVKMKEKGDIPEGYSVSREKKERFSLILESASTNQTSMYLCASTHPPGSVDTEAFFGQGTRLTVV.

This chain joins TRBV5-6 and TRBJ2-1, with 13 bases matching TRBD2. This CDR3 comprises 15 residues. The ends lost 5 bases at V and 9 bases at J; junction bases unmatched: 8. Per the germline V gene, CDR1 is SGHDT and CDR2 is YYEEEE. The CDR3 nucleotides are TGTGCCAGCAGTCTCGGACTAGCGGGAGTTCTTGAGCAGTTCTTC. This sequence encodes CASSLGLAGVLEQFF.

The rearrangement uses TRBV4-1 and TRBJ2-5, with TRBD2 matching over 13 bases. The CDR3 spans 16 residues. Per the germline V gene, CDR1 is MGHRA and CDR2 is YSYEKL. The ends lost 0 bases at V and 5 bases at J; junction bases unmatched: 3. DNA of the CDR3: TGCGCCAGCAGCCAAGAGGGGACTAGCGGGAAGGAGACCCAGTACTTC. This encodes CASSQEGTSGKETQYF.

V and J are TRBV6-5 and TRBJ2-3, with D maybe TRBD1 (5 bases). Trimming cost V 2 bases and J 2 bases, with 14 bases left between them. Germline V CDR1 and CDR2: MNHEY, SVGAGI. The CDR3 has 16 residues. CDR3 nucleotides: TGTGCCAGCAGTTACGGGGCGGCGGAAATCACAGATACGCAGTATTTT. Protein sequence: CASSYGAAEITDTQYF.

The chain is built from TRBV10-1 and TRBJ2-3, with 8 bases fitting TRBD2. CDR1 and CDR2 from the germline V gene are WNHNN and SYGVQD (reference sequence). This CDR3 has 15 residues. After removal of 3 bases from V and 1 base from J, the junction contained 3 bases not matched to a gene. CDR3 DNA sequence: TGCGCCAGCAGTGATCCCGGGGGGGGCACAGATACGCAGTATTTT. It yields the protein CASSDPGGGTDTQYF.

In regard to this clone: The same CDR3 also results from other DNA sequences found in this sample. This chain joins TRBV27 and TRBJ1-1; D unclear. V lost 2 bases, J lost 0 bases, and 4 bases lay in between. This CDR3 has 13 amino acids. Germline CDR1 reads MNHEY; CDR2 reads SMNVEV (reference sequence). The CDR3 DNA reads TGTGCCAGCAGTTTAAATCTGAACACTGAAGCTTTCTTT. This encodes CASSLNLNTEAFF.

DNA for the CDR3: TGTGCCAGCAGTGAAGACAGGGGTTGGAACACCGGGGAGCTGTTTTTT. Protein product: CASSEDRGWNTGELFF. V usage is TRBV2 and J usage is TRBJ2-2; 7 bases agree with TRBD1. This CDR3 spans 16 amino acids. Germline assignment: CDR1 SNHLY and CDR2 FYNNEI. After removal of 1 base from V and 1 base from J, the junction contained 3 bases not matched to a gene.

The V and J genes are TRBV11-2 and TRBJ1-2; the D gene is possibly TRBD1 (5 bases). Deletions cut 1 base from V and 6 bases from J, with 15 bases between. Germline CDR1 is SGHAT and CDR2 is FQNNGV. The CDR3 covers 15 residues. CDR3 coding DNA: TGTGCCAGCAGCTTAGCCCACAGGACTCAGGATGGCTACACCTTC. Translated, it gives CASSLAHRTQDGYTF. Supplemented by reference TRBV11-2 and TRBJ1-2, the full variable domain reads EAGVAQSPRYKIIEKRQSVAFWCNPISGHATLYWYQQILGQGPKLLIQFQNNGVVDDSQLPKDRFSAERLKGVDSTLKIQPAKLEDSAVYLCASSLAHRTQDGYTFGSGTRLTVV.

This sequence joins TRBV13 and TRBJ1-1, with unresolved D. Trimming took off 3 bases at V and 1 base at J, with 6 bases between the two ends. Per the germline V gene, CDR1 is PRHDT and CDR2 is FYEKMQ (reference sequence). The CDR3 is 13 amino acids. DNA of the CDR3: TGTGCCAGCAGCTTTGGCAGGAACACTGAAGCTTTCTTT. It encodes CASSFGRNTEAFF.

The chain links TRBV28 to TRBJ1-3; D unresolved. V lost 9 bases to trimming and J lost 0 bases, with 12 bases between them. The V gene's germline CDR1 is MDHEN and CDR2 SYDVKM. This CDR3 is built from 14 residues. The CDR3 sequence is CASTQSSSGNTIYF. Written as DNA, the CDR3 is TGTGCCAGTACACAGTCGAGCTCTGGAAACACCATATATTTT.

The J gene is TRBJ2-7, the V gene TRBV19, with TRBD2 as a possible D gene (6 bases). Germline-derived CDR1 and CDR2 are LNHDA and SQIVND (reference sequence). The CDR3 is 13 residues long. V lost 3 bases and J 3 bases, leaving 9 bases between the germline ends. The CDR3 nucleotides are TGTGCCAGTAGTATGTCGACTAGCTACGAGCAGTACTTC. Translating it yields CASSMSTSYEQYF.

The chain links TRBV7-9 to TRBJ1-2; TRBD1 agrees at 9 bases. Germline trimming cut 5 bases from V and 10 bases from J; bases unmatched to any gene: 17. Germline V lookup: CDR1 SEHNR, CDR2 FQNEAQ (reference sequence). The CDR3 loop spans 16 amino acids. The CDR3 DNA reads TGTGCCAGCAGCGGGAAGAAGACACCGGGACAGGGAGCCTACACCTTC. It codes for CASSGKKTPGQGAYTF.

The genes are TRBV5-8 and TRBJ1-2, with D possibly being TRBD1 (6 bases). CDR1 is SGHTS, CDR2 YDEGEE, per germline. Trimming left V 4 bases short and J 7 bases short, with 14 bases between. The CDR3 is 13 amino acids. CDR3 loop: CASSQTGKAGYTF. For the CDR3, the DNA is TGTGCCAGCAGCCAAACAGGGAAGGCTGGCTACACCTTC.

This chain connects TRBV4-1 to TRBJ2-5; D call uncertain. This CDR3 comprises 15 residues. Trimming removed 0 bases from V and 5 bases from J, with 13 bases in between. Looked up from germline, CDR1 is MGHRA and CDR2 is YSYEKL. Written as DNA, the CDR3 is TGCGCCAGCAGCCAAGATTCCTCCCCCGGGGAGACCCAGTACTTC. Encoded protein: CASSQDSSPGETQYF.

The CDR3 bases are TGTGCCAGTAGTATTGTAACAGGGCTAGGTCAGCCCCAGCATTTT. This gives the protein CASSIVTGLGQPQHF. The chain recombines TRBV19 with TRBJ1-5; D may be TRBD1 (6 bases). Per germline, CDR1 LNHDA and CDR2 SQIVND (reference sequence). The CDR3 has 15 amino acids. The V end lost 3 bases, the J end lost 6 bases, and 15 bases lay between the germline ends.

This chain joins TRBV2 and TRBJ2-3; D possibly corresponds to TRBD1 (5 bases). The CDR3 loop spans 15 amino acids. The germline V and J ends were trimmed by 4 bases and 4 bases, with 15 bases remaining between them. From germline, CDR1 is SNHLY and CDR2 FYNNEI. CDR3 region: CASSVGAFPPDTQYF. The DNA of the CDR3 is TGTGCCAGCAGTGTAGGGGCTTTTCCCCCAGATACGCAGTATTTT.

The chain links TRBV6-6 to TRBJ1-4, with a possible D match to TRBD1 (5 bases). Trimming pared 2 bases from V and 4 bases from J, leaving 11 bases between. CDR3 size: 15 residues. Germline CDR1 MNHNY, CDR2 SVGAGI (reference sequence). CDR3 in DNA: TGTGCCAGCAGTTACGGTGGGGGGTTTAATGAAAAACTGTTTTTT. This sequence encodes CASSYGGGFNEKLFF.

The chain uses TRBV27 and TRBJ2-2; 7 bases match TRBD1. The CDR3 spans 15 residues. The germline gives CDR1 MNHEY, CDR2 SMNVEV (reference sequence). V lost 5 bases to trimming and J lost 3 bases; unmatched junction nucleotides: 6. The DNA of the CDR3 is TGTGCCAGCAGTCGGGACAGCCCTTACACCGGGGAGCTGTTTTTT. It translates to CASSRDSPYTGELFF.

This chain connects TRBV6-5 to TRBJ1-2; the D gene is possibly TRBD1 (5 bases). CDR3 size: 14 residues. Trimming took 9 bases from V and 3 from J, leaving 17 bases between them. CDR1 is MNHEY and CDR2 is SVGAGI in the germline V gene. The CDR3 nucleotides read TGTGCCAGTAAGGGTGGCGACAGTTACTATGGCTACACCTTC. This codes for CASKGGDSYYGYTF.

The chain couples TRBV5-6 to TRBJ2-2; D not resolved. CDR3 length: 17 residues. The V gene lost 0 bases and the J gene lost 3 bases, with 15 bases spanning the gap. Germline CDR1 and CDR2: SGHDT and YYEEEE. The CDR3 loop reads CASSLVRSLVDTGELFF. CDR3 in DNA: TGTGCCAGCAGCTTGGTCAGGAGCTTGGTGGACACCGGGGAGCTGTTTTTT.

V usage is TRBV4-1 and J usage is TRBJ2-5; 7 bases align to TRBD1. With the DNA end fitting TRBJ2-7 better, the J assignment may be wrong. The germline gives CDR1 MGHRA, CDR2 YSYEKL. The CDR3 totals 16 residues. The CDR3 spells CASSSSGGASSYEQYF. CDR3 bases: TGCGCCAGCTCGTCTTCAGGGGGAGCCTCTTCCTACGAGCAGTACTTC.

The chain has TRBV19 and TRBJ2-7, with 7 bases that match TRBD1. After removal of 5 bases from V and 4 bases from J, the junction contained 11 bases not matched to a gene. Per the germline V gene, CDR1 is LNHDA and CDR2 is SQIVND (reference sequence). This CDR3 contains 15 residues. The chain's CDR3 is CASSPTGDPLYEQYF. The CDR3 nucleotides read TGTGCCAGTAGTCCTACAGGGGACCCTTTGTACGAGCAGTACTTC.

CDR3 DNA: TGTGCCAGCAGCCTACCCCCGGGACGAGGCTACACCTTC. Its protein product is CASSLPPGRGYTF. V is TRBV5-5 and J is TRBJ1-2; D is perhaps TRBD1 (5 bases). Germline V CDR1 and CDR2: SGHKS, YYEKEE (reference sequence). Trimming took 4 bases from V and 8 from J, leaving 15 bases between them. This CDR3 is 13 amino acids long.